This T cell receptor (beta chain) emerged from a study of molecular identifiers for immune sequencing clone quantification. Study-wide findings and caveats: A single cell's spiked Jurkat TCR RNA was reportedly detectable among roughly 920,000 naive cells.

A note on this clonotype: Its specificity is not known. The CDR3 ends on some other residue instead of the conserved phenylalanine or tryptophan, so this is likely a read error.

Bulk TCR library preparation followed previously described methods with listed TCR primers. TCRdb re-called the PCR reads through MiXCR, storing one row per CDR3 protein. The sample holds 85,000 to 90,000 distinct CDR3 sequences, around a quarter seen once. Naive CD8 T cells were picked out by sorting for CD8+CD4-CCR7+CD45RA+. The sample consisted of naive CD8+ T cells from blood, with Jurkat cell RNA spiked in. Subset specified: FACS-sorted CD8+CD4-CCR7+CD45RA+ naive T cells. The source of this sequence is a human donor in good health. Some libraries in this study had Jurkat cell RNA spiked in.

The CDR3 nucleotides read TGTGCCAGCAGCCGAGACACTTTCGGCTACACCCTC. Translating gives CASSRDTFGYTL. The V call is TRBV9, the J call TRBJ1-2; D is unresolved. The CDR3 contains 12 residues. Trimming took off 4 bases at V and 8 bases at J, with 12 bases between the two ends. Germline lookup yields CDR1 SGDLS and CDR2 YYNGEE.